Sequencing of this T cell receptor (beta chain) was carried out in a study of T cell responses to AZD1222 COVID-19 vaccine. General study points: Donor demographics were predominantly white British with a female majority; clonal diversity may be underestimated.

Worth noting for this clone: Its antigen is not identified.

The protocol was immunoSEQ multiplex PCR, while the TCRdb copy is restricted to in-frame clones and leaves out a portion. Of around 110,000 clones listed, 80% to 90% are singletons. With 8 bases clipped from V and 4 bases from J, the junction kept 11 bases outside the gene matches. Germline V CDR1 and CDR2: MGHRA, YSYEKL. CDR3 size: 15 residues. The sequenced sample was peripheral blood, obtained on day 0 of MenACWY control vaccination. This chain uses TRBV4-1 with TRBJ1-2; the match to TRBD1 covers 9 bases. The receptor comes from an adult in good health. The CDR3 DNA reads TGCGCCAGCTTGGGGGGGACAGGGTCGACCTATGGCTACACCTTC. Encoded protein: CASLGGTGSTYGYTF.